The subject of this entry is one TCR beta chain. The junction does not match germline at one end; this may be a read error. This specimen comes from a study of blood T cell repertoires in COVID-19. Study context: Samples representing acute and convalescent COVID-19 were sourced from the United States, Italy and Spain. Nucleic acid was either cDNA or gDNA, and it came from T cells, B-cell-depleted T cells, or PBMCs.

Authors' analysis steps: It was from reference gene primer amplification that nucleated cell counts were estimated. Assay: immunoSEQ multiplex PCR; the TCRdb copy retains only in-frame clones and omits some. The V and J calls and clone size come from that table; D and trimming were worked out from the DNA. The sample consists of around 84,000 clones, 70% to 80% of them appearing once. What was sequenced was peripheral blood. The source is a man aged 45-65 years with active or convalescent COVID-19.

CDR3 sequence reads: CPSSRLGTVGQYF. CDR3 nucleotide sequence: TGCCCCAGCAGCCGCCTCGGGACAGTCGGCCAATACTTC. The chain has TRBV4-1 and TRBJ2-7, with TRBD1 matching 7 bases. Germline CDR1 MGHRA, CDR2 YSYEKL. This CDR3 has 13 residues.